The following is a TCR beta chain sequence with its context. Antigen unknown. The sample comes from a study of a mutant IDH1 vaccine in newly diagnosed glioma. Produced via immunoSEQ multiplex PCR; TCRdb's table is partial and in-frame only. The table lists approximately 84,000 clones, over 75% of them singletons. Indicated time point: week 47, end of study. Every vaccine dose comprised 300 ug of mutant IDH1 20-mer peptide plus topical imiquimod. Trimming cost V 7 bases and J 2 bases, with 12 bases left between them. Germline V gene data show CDR1 as SGDLS and CDR2 as YYNGEE. The CDR3 is made up of 13 amino acids. Study results and caveats: Pseudoprogression appeared unlinked to shifts in leading peripheral T cell clonotypes.

Sequenced material: PBMCs, taken from a glioma patient whose treatment included an IDH1 peptide vaccine. The sequence came from a man aged 40-55 years with glioma. The chain couples TRBV9 to TRBJ1-1; D remains ambiguous. DNA for the CDR3: TGTGCCAGCGCGAGGCGGCAAAACACTGAAGCTTTCTTT. This sequence encodes CASARRQNTEAFF.